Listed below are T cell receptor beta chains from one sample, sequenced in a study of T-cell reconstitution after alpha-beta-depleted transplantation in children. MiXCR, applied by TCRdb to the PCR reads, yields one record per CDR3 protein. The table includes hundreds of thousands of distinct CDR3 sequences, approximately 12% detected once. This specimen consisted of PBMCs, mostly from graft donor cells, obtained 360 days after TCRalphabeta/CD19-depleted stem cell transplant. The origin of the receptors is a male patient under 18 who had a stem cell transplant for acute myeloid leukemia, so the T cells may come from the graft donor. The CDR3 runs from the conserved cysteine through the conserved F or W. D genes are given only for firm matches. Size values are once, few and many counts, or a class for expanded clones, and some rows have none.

CDR3: CAISYGTASSYNEQFF
DNA: TGTGCCATCAGTTATGGGACAGCCAGCTCCTACAATGAGCAGTTCTTC
size: many
D: TRBD1
J: TRBJ2-1
length: 16
V: TRBV10-3

CDR3: CASSVAISEAQETQYF
DNA: TGTGCCAGCAGCGTAGCCATATCGGAAGCCCAAGAGACCCAGTACTTC
size: NA
D: NA
J: TRBJ2-5
length: 16
V: TRBV9

CDR3: CASRRRDPPLYNEQFF
DNA: TGTGCCAGCAGACGGCGGGACCCCCCCCTCTACAATGAGCAGTTCTTC
size: NA
D: NA
J: TRBJ2-1
length: 16
V: TRBV7-9

CDR3: CASSRGLAGLDGELFF
DNA: TGTGCCAGCAGCCGGGGACTAGCGGGACTTGACGGGGAGCTGTTTTTT
size: few
D: TRBD2
J: TRBJ2-2
length: 16
V: TRBV7-2

CDR3: CATSDFGPPGDDEQFF
DNA: TGTGCCACCAGTGATTTTGGGCCGCCAGGGGACGATGAGCAGTTCTTC
size: many
D: NA
J: TRBJ2-1
length: 16
V: TRBV24-1

CDR3: CASREPRSYEQYF
DNA: TGTGCCAGCAGGGAGCCCCGATCCTACGAGCAGTACTTC
size: few
D: NA
J: TRBJ2-7
length: 13
V: TRBV28

CDR3: CASSPDHREYGYTF
DNA: TGTGCCAGCAGTCCAGACCACAGGGAGTATGGCTACACCTTC
size: many
D: NA
J: TRBJ1-2
length: 14
V: TRBV28

CDR3: CASSFDRAGANVLTF
DNA: TGTGCCAGCAGCTTCGACAGAGCTGGGGCCAACGTCCTGACTTTC
size: many
D: NA
J: TRBJ2-6
length: 15
V: TRBV7-2

CDR3: CASSSPKWREVGEQYF
DNA: TGTGCCAGCAGCTCCCCCAAGTGGCGGGAGGTTGGCGAGCAGTACTTC
size: few
D: TRBD2
J: TRBJ2-7
length: 16
V: TRBV7-2

CDR3: CSASLTSGGIQGEQYF
DNA: TGCAGTGCTAGCCTGACTAGCGGGGGAATCCAAGGGGAGCAGTACTTC
size: NA
D: TRBD2
J: TRBJ2-7
length: 16
V: TRBV20-1

CDR3: CASSELTSGRGGTGELFF
DNA: TGTGCCAGCAGTGAACTGACTAGCGGGAGGGGCGGCACCGGGGAGCTGTTTTTT
size: many
D: TRBD2
J: TRBJ2-2
length: 18
V: TRBV25-1

CDR3: CSVVTVQETQYF
DNA: TGCAGCGTTGTAACAGTCCAAGAGACCCAGTACTTC
size: NA
D: NA
J: TRBJ2-5
length: 12
V: TRBV29-1

CDR3: CSAALAGGPREQFF
DNA: TGCAGTGCAGCACTAGCGGGAGGGCCAAGGGAGCAGTTCTTC
size: NA
D: TRBD2
J: TRBJ2-1
length: 14
V: TRBV20-1

CDR3: CASNPQGANYGYTF
DNA: TGTGCCAGCAACCCCCAGGGGGCGAACTATGGCTACACCTTC
size: NA
D: TRBD1
J: TRBJ1-2
length: 14
V: TRBV7-8

CDR3: CASSLADRGRMRGYTF
DNA: TGTGCCAGCAGTTTAGCGGACAGGGGGCGCATGAGGGGCTACACCTTC
size: NA
D: TRBD1
J: TRBJ1-2
length: 16
V: TRBV12-3/TRBV12-4

CDR3: CSVGRRMDYEQFF
DNA: TGCAGCGTGGGACGGAGAATGGACTATGAGCAGTTCTTC
size: NA
D: NA
J: TRBJ2-1
length: 13
V: TRBV29-1

CDR3: CASSLGLGSTGELFF
DNA: TGTGCCAGCAGCTTAGGCCTCGGGTCCACCGGGGAGCTGTTTTTT
size: few
D: NA
J: TRBJ2-2
length: 15
V: TRBV7-9

CDR3: CASSQTDRGTGELFF
DNA: TGCGCCAGCAGCCAGACCGACAGGGGCACCGGGGAGCTGTTTTTT
size: NA
D: TRBD1
J: TRBJ2-2
length: 15
V: TRBV4-3

CDR3: CASSLRASGRSRETQYF
DNA: TGTGCCAGCAGTTTACGGGCTAGCGGGAGGAGTAGGGAGACCCAGTACTTC
size: NA
D: TRBD2
J: TRBJ2-5
length: 17
V: TRBV12-3/TRBV12-4

CDR3: CASSVGLAGDGEQFF
DNA: TGTGCCAGCAGCGTGGGACTAGCGGGAGACGGTGAGCAGTTCTTC
size: few
D: TRBD2
J: TRBJ2-1
length: 15
V: TRBV9

CDR3: CASSRLAGGRETQYF
DNA: TGTGCCAGCAGCCGACTAGCGGGAGGGCGGGAGACCCAGTACTTC
size: few
D: TRBD2
J: TRBJ2-5
length: 15
V: TRBV7-2

CDR3: CASSNLGSPLHF
DNA: TGTGCCAGCAGCAATCTGGGCTCACCCCTCCACTTT
size: NA
D: NA
J: TRBJ1-6
length: 12
V: TRBV4-2

CDR3: CASSQDLYGQLTYRSYNEQFF
DNA: TGCGCCAGCAGCCAAGACCTATATGGACAGCTCACTTATCGCTCCTACAATGAGCAGTTCTTC
size: few
D: NA
J: TRBJ2-1
length: 21
V: TRBV4-1

CDR3: CATSDLQEPGGTQYF
DNA: TGTGCCACCAGTGATTTGCAGGAACCCGGCGGGACCCAGTACTTC
size: few
D: NA
J: TRBJ2-5
length: 15
V: TRBV24-1

CDR3: CSASQGSTQYF
DNA: TGCAGTGCGTCCCAGGGTTCTACGCAGTATTTT
size: many
D: NA
J: TRBJ2-3
length: 11
V: TRBV20-1

CDR3: CSARDSDRSGEQYF
DNA: TGCAGTGCTAGAGATTCCGACAGATCAGGGGAGCAGTACTTC
size: few
D: NA
J: TRBJ2-7
length: 14
V: TRBV20-1

CDR3: CSVVWTGSYEQYF
DNA: TGCAGCGTTGTGTGGACGGGCTCCTACGAGCAGTACTTC
size: many
D: NA
J: TRBJ2-7
length: 13
V: TRBV29-1

CDR3: CASSFRLADKQFF
DNA: TGTGCCAGCAGTTTCCGACTAGCGGACAAGCAGTTCTTC
size: few
D: TRBD2
J: TRBJ2-1
length: 13
V: TRBV28

CDR3: CASSQQPSGGFNNEQFF
DNA: TGTGCCAGCAGCCAACAACCCTCCGGGGGATTTAACAATGAGCAGTTCTTC
size: few
D: NA
J: TRBJ2-1
length: 17
V: TRBV3-1

CDR3: CSATGGGRGRDTQYF
DNA: TGCAGTGCTACCGGTGGCGGGAGAGGGAGGGATACGCAGTATTTT
size: few
D: TRBD2
J: TRBJ2-3
length: 15
V: TRBV20-1